This T cell receptor beta chain was obtained from a study of shared clonotypes between healthy human individuals. TCRdb keeps only in-frame clones here, not all; method: immunoSEQ multiplex PCR. The data show approximately 1.1 million clones, with around 78% seen just once and more than 0.45% held by the top ten. There are 15 residues in the CDR3. Looked up from germline, CDR1 is MGHRA and CDR2 is YSYEKL. With V trimmed by 7 bases and J by 7 bases, 6 bases remained unmatched. This receptor was obtained from a man younger than 35 in good health. Some clones in this sample may be carry-over from other donors' samples. The sequenced sample consisted of memory CD4+ T cells from PBMCs. The subset: CD45RA-negative fraction. This sequence joins TRBV4-1 and TRBJ2-2, with 13 bases matching TRBD2. Written as DNA, the CDR3 is TGCGCCAGCACCGGACTAGCGGGAGTGTTCGGGGAGCTGTTTTTT. Its translation is CASTGLAGVFGELFF.